This paragraph reports one T cell receptor (beta chain). No antigen is known for it. The junction had 7 bases not matched to a gene; V was cut back by 3 bases and J by 2 bases. This CDR3 is built from 16 residues. The germline CDR1 and CDR2 sequences are DFQATT and SNEGSKA (reference sequence). The data originate from a study of Ad26.COV2.S vaccination and SARS-CoV-2 variants. Study as a whole: The donor belonged to the COV1001 Ad26.COV2.S trial arm. Administration of Ad26.COV2.S was intramuscular, either once or twice 56 days apart. Overall study findings and caveats: Placebo recipients showed lower spike-specific TCR breadth than vaccinees.

The treatment here: roughly 19 received Ad26.COV2.S at low or high dose, single or two shots; about 5 received placebo; per-sample allocation not given. Samples analyzed were those drawn on day 63 after the first vaccine or placebo injection. The table came from immunoSEQ multiplex PCR; TCRdb's copy has only in-frame clones and leaves some out. The sample includes fewer than 500,000 clones, 90% of them seen just once. The sample consisted of peripheral blood, taken in a trial of Ad26.COV2.S vaccine versus placebo. This chain links TRBV20-1 with TRBJ2-7; the match to TRBD2 covers 13 bases. The receptor was derived from a person aged 18-65 years who received the Ad26.COV2.S COVID-19 vaccine or a placebo. The CDR3 loop is CSASRTSGSGTYEQYF. The DNA of the CDR3 is TGCAGTGCTAGTAGGACTAGCGGGAGTGGGACCTACGAGCAGTACTTC.